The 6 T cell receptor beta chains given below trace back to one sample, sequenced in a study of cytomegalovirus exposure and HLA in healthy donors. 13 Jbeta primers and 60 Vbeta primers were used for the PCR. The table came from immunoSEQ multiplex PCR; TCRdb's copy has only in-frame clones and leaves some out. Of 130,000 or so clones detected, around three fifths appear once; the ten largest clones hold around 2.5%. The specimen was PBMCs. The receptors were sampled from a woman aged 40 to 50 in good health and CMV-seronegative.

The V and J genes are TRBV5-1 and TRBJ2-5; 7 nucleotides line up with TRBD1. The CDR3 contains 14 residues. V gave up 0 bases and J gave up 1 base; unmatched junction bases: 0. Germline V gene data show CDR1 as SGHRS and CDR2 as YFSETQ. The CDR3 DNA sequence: TGCGCCAGCAGCTTGGGACAGGGCCAAGAGACCCAGTACTTC. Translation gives CASSLGQGQETQYF. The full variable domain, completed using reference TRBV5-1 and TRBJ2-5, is KAGVTQTPRYLIKTRGQQVTLSCSPISGHRSVSWYQQTPGQGLQFLFEYFSETQRNKGNFPGRFSGRQFSNSRSEMNVSTLELGDSALYLCASSLGQGQETQYFGPGTRLLVL.

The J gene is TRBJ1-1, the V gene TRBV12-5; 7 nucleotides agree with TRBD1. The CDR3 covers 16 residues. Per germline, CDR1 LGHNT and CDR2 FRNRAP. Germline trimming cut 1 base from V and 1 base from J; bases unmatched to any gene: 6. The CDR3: CASGLALQGTNTEAFF. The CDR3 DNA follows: TGTGCTAGTGGTTTGGCCCTACAGGGGACGAACACTGAAGCTTTCTTT. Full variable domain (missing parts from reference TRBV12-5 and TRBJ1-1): DARVTQTPRHKVTEMGQEVTMRCQPILGHNTVFWYRQTMMQGLELLAYFRNRAPLDDSGMPKDRFSAEMPDATLATLKIQPSEPRDSAVYFCASGLALQGTNTEAFFGQGTRLTVV.

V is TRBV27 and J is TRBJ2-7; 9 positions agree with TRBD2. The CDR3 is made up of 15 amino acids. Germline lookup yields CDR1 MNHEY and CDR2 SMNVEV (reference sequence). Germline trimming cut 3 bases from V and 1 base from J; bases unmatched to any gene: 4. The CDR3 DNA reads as TGTGCCAGCAGTTTGGCTAGCGGGACTTCCTACGAGCAGTACTTC. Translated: CASSLASGTSYEQYF.

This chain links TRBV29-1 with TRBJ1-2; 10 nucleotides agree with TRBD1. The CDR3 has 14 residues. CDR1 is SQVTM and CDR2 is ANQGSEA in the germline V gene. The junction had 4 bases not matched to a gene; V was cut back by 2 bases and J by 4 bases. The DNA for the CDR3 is TGCAGCGTTGAACAGGGACAGGGGACCTATGGCTACACCTTC. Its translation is CSVEQGQGTYGYTF.

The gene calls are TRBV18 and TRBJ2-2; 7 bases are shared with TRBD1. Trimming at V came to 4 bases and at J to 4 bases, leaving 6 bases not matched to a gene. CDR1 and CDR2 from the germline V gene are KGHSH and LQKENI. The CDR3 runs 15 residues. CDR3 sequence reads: CASSRQGSVTGELFF. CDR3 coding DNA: TGTGCCAGCTCACGACAGGGTTCGGTCACCGGGGAGCTGTTTTTT.

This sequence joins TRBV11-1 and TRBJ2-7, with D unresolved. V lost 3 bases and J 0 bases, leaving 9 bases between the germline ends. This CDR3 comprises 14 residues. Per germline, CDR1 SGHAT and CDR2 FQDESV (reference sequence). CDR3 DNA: TGTGCCAGCAGCTTGTGGAGAAGCTCCTACGAGCAGTACTTC. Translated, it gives CASSLWRSSYEQYF.